These 28 T cell receptor beta chains came from one sample sequenced in a study of response to subunit inactivated influenza vaccine. MiXCR, run by TCRdb on the RT-PCR reads, gives a single entry per CDR3 protein. The sample consists of hundreds of thousands of distinct CDR3 sequences, around 11% of them appearing once. The data also belong to a second study, concerning T cells expressing NK-cell markers. This second study says: With UMIs, 5'RACE template switching was used to make TCR beta cDNA.

The starting material was PBMCs from blood, obtained on the day of vaccination. The receptors stem from a man over 45 who received an inactivated influenza vaccine.

The V gene is TRBV11-2, the J gene TRBJ2-7; the match to TRBD1 covers 7 bases. This CDR3 region has 15 residues. V gave up 5 bases and J gave up 4 bases; unmatched junction bases: 11. The germline V gene encodes CDR1 SGHAT and CDR2 FQNNGV. The CDR3 here is CASSLRTGTEYEQYF. The DNA for the CDR3 is TGTGCCAGCAGCCTCCGCACCGGGACAGAATACGAGCAGTACTTC.

The V and J genes are TRBV7-9 and TRBJ2-1, with D unclear. Germline CDR1 is SEHNR and CDR2 is FQNEAQ (reference sequence). The length of the CDR3 is 17 residues. V was pared by 1 base and J by 3 bases, with 16 bases between. The CDR3 spells CASSLGPRAENYNEQFF. CDR3 DNA: TGTGCCAGCAGCTTAGGACCCCGCGCGGAGAACTACAATGAGCAGTTCTTC.

This chain connects TRBV5-4 to TRBJ2-1; 10 bases map to TRBD2. The CDR3 has 16 residues. Unmatched junction bases numbered 6, after V lost 5 bases and J lost 1 base. Germline V gene lookup returns CDR1 SGHNT and CDR2 YYREEE (reference sequence). The CDR3 sequence is CASRPGLAESYNEQFF. The CDR3 region has the DNA TGTGCCAGCAGACCCGGACTAGCGGAGTCCTACAATGAGCAGTTCTTC. The full variable domain, with the rest looked up from reference TRBV5-4 and TRBJ2-1, is ETGVTQSPTHLIKTRGQQVTLRCSSQSGHNTVSWYQQALGQGPQFIFQYYREEENGRGNFPPRFSGLQFPNYSSELNVNALELDDSALYLCASRPGLAESYNEQFFGPGTRLTVL.

This clonotype was counted only a few times. The genes are TRBV5-1 and TRBJ1-2; D is possibly TRBD1 (5 bases). There are 13 residues in the CDR3. Trimming shortened V by 4 bases and J by 10 bases, and 17 bases separated the two germline ends. Germline values: CDR1 SGHRS, CDR2 YFSETQ. This CDR3 is CASSRPEGLDYTF. The CDR3, as DNA: TGCGCCAGCAGCCGCCCAGAGGGGTTGGACTACACCTTC.

As regards this clonotype: Being one base from a much bigger clone, this may be a read error. The chain recombines TRBV29-1 with TRBJ2-2; perhaps TRBD2 as D (7 bases). Germline assignment: CDR1 SQVTM and CDR2 ANQGSEA. CDR3 length: 14 residues. The CDR3 region has the DNA TGCAGCGGCCCAAGGGGGGGTAACACCGGGGAGCTGCTTTTT. Amino acids: CSGPRGGNTGELLF.

This clonotype was observed a few times. This rearrangement joins TRBV6-2 or TRBV6-3 to TRBJ2-7; 12 positions match TRBD2. V dropped 8 bases and J dropped 7; count of bases not matched to a gene: 6. Germline V CDR1 and CDR2: MNHEY, SVGEGT. The CDR3 runs 13 residues. The CDR3, as DNA: TGTGCCAGCGGACTAGCGGGAAGAGGGGAGCAGTACTTC. It encodes CASGLAGRGEQYF.

This clonotype was observed a few times. The chain has TRBV6-5 and TRBJ2-1; TRBD2 agrees at 10 bases. Germline V gives CDR1 MNHEY, CDR2 SVGAGI. The ends lost 2 bases at V and 9 bases at J; junction bases unmatched: 7. The CDR3 sequence is 15 residues long. As DNA, the CDR3 is TGTGCCAGCAGTTACAGGGCTAGCGGGAGTTTTGAGCAGTTCTTC. This encodes CASSYRASGSFEQFF.

The chain is built from TRBV5-6 and TRBJ1-6, with 8 nucleotides matching TRBD1. The ends lost 2 bases at V and 7 bases at J; junction bases unmatched: 14. This CDR3 contains 18 residues. Looked up from germline, CDR1 is SGHDT and CDR2 is YYEEEE. The CDR3 sequence is CASSFLSPKDRDNSPLHF. DNA for the CDR3: TGTGCCAGCAGCTTTCTTTCACCCAAGGACAGGGACAATTCACCCCTCCACTTT.

The V call is TRBV4-3, the J call TRBJ1-1; 8 nucleotides match TRBD1. The V segment lost 2 bases and the J segment 11 bases; nucleotides outside the gene matches: 10. In germline, CDR1 is LGHNA, CDR2 YSLEER. This CDR3 spans 14 amino acids. The CDR3 DNA reads TGCGCCAGCAGCCAAAAACAGGGGGGGGAAAGTGCTTTCTTT. As protein: CASSQKQGGESAFF.

The chain is built from TRBV10-3 and TRBJ2-7; 7 bases fit TRBD1. Germline V gene data show CDR1 as ENHRY and CDR2 as SYGVKD. Losses at the gene ends were 1 base for V and 2 bases for J; bases not matched to a gene: 17. The CDR3 sequence is 19 residues long. As DNA, the CDR3 is TGTGCCATCAGTGAGTTCTTTATAATCGACAGGGAGAATCCCTACGAGCAGTACTTC. Translating it yields CAISEFFIIDRENPYEQYF.

Written as DNA, the CDR3 is TGTGCCAGTAGTATCCAGGGGACAGGGAACACCGGGGAGCTGTTTTTT. This sequence encodes CASSIQGTGNTGELFF. This rearrangement joins TRBV19 to TRBJ2-2, with TRBD1 matching over 8 bases. This CDR3 region has 16 residues. V trimming: 3 bases; J trimming: 1 base; junction bases outside the gene matches: 4. Germline V gene sequence: CDR1 LNHDA, CDR2 SQIVND (reference sequence).

This clonotype was seen a handful of times. The gene calls are TRBV5-1 and TRBJ2-1; possibly TRBD1 for D (6 bases). Germline values: CDR1 SGHRS, CDR2 YFSETQ. Trimming took off 0 bases at V and 6 bases at J, with 13 bases between the two ends. This CDR3 spans 15 amino acids. This CDR3 reads CASSLVSGVSNEQFF. In nucleotides, the CDR3 is TGCGCCAGCAGCTTGGTATCAGGGGTAAGCAATGAGCAGTTCTTC. The whole variable domain, remainder taken from reference TRBV5-1 and TRBJ2-1, is KAGVTQTPRYLIKTRGQQVTLSCSPISGHRSVSWYQQTPGQGLQFLFEYFSETQRNKGNFPGRFSGRQFSNSRSEMNVSTLELGDSALYLCASSLVSGVSNEQFFGPGTRLTVL.

This chain joins TRBV28 and TRBJ2-3, with unresolved D. The V end lost 2 bases, the J end lost 9 bases, and 12 bases lay between the germline ends. CDR3 length: 13 residues. The germline CDR1 and CDR2 sequences are MDHEN and SYDVKM. The CDR3, as DNA: TGTGCCAGCAGTTTAGGTTCTCGTCGGACGCAGTATTTT. Protein: CASSLGSRRTQYF. The complete variable domain, with remaining parts taken from reference TRBV28 and TRBJ2-3, reads DVKVTQSSRYLVKRTGEKVFLECVQDMDHENMFWYRQDPGLGLRLIYFSYDVKMKEKGDIPEGYSVSREKKERFSLILESASTNQTSMYLCASSLGSRRTQYFGPGTRLTVL.

The chain carries TRBV10-3 and TRBJ2-7, with TRBD1 identical over 8 bases. CDR3 length: 13 amino acids. Germline lookup yields CDR1 ENHRY and CDR2 SYGVKD. The J segment lost 2 bases and the V segment lost 10 bases, leaving 7 bases of the junction unmatched. CDR3 protein: CATWTGSPYEQYF. CDR3 DNA sequence: TGTGCCACCTGGACAGGGAGCCCCTACGAGCAGTACTTC.

The chain uses TRBV4-3 and TRBJ2-4, with D hard to call. The V end lost 3 bases, the J end lost 6 bases, and 15 bases lay between the germline ends. The CDR3 has 15 amino acids. The germline V gene has CDR1 LGHNA and CDR2 YSLEER. CDR3 in DNA: TGCGCCAGCAGCCAGAACATGGACCCCCTAAACATTCAGTACTTC. This codes for CASSQNMDPLNIQYF.

V is TRBV12-3 or TRBV12-4 and J is TRBJ2-7; weak D call: TRBD1 (6 bases). Trimming shortened V by 5 bases and J by 7 bases, and 24 bases separated the two germline ends. CDR3 size: 16 residues. The CDR3 DNA is TGTGCCAGCAGTATCAACGTAGGGGGTCTTGAGTGGGAGCAGTACTTC. It translates to CASSINVGGLEWEQYF.

This clonotype came up a few times. The gene calls are TRBV28 and TRBJ2-5; 9 bases line up with TRBD2. This CDR3 comprises 17 residues. Germline V gene sequence: CDR1 MDHEN, CDR2 SYDVKM. V was clipped by 3 bases and J by 1 base; unmatched bases: 9. CDR3 DNA sequence: TGTGCCAGCAGTTTTCTGACTAGCGGAGGAGTCCAAGAGACCCAGTACTTC. Translated: CASSFLTSGGVQETQYF.

This clonotype was found many times. As DNA, the CDR3 is TGCAGTGCTAGAGATCTGAGCGGGGAAGTCGAGCAGTTCTTC. Encoded protein: CSARDLSGEVEQFF. The gene calls are TRBV20-1 and TRBJ2-1; 7 bases align to TRBD2. CDR3 size: 14 residues. The germline V gene encodes CDR1 DFQATT and CDR2 SNEGSKA (reference sequence). V lost 0 bases, J lost 10 bases, and 9 bases stayed unmatched.

This clonotype has a handful of counts. The J gene is TRBJ1-2, the V gene TRBV29-1, with a tentative D call TRBD1 (5 bases). V was clipped by 4 bases and J by 1 base, with 10 bases between them. This CDR3 spans 13 amino acids. Germline values: CDR1 SQVTM, CDR2 ANQGSEA. The CDR3 DNA is TGCAGCGTTGCCGGGACGGATAACTATGGCTACACCTTC. Translated: CSVAGTDNYGYTF.

This clonotype was seen ten or more times. V usage is TRBV5-1 and J usage is TRBJ2-3; D call uncertain. Germline CDR1 SGHRS, CDR2 YFSETQ. This CDR3 spans 15 amino acids. V shed 1 base and J shed 5 bases, with 14 bases lying between them. In DNA, the CDR3 is TGCGCCAGCAGCTTGAATGCCCCCCAACGAGATACGCAGTATTTT. It codes for CASSLNAPQRDTQYF.

The CDR3 DNA reads TGTGCCAGCTCACCAGCCTTGGGGAACCAAGAGACCCAGTACTTC. Residues: CASSPALGNQETQYF. The V and J genes are TRBV18 and TRBJ2-5; D unresolved. Germline V CDR1 and CDR2: KGHSH, LQKENI. This CDR3 comprises 15 residues. Trimming took 2 bases from V and 0 from J, leaving 10 bases between them.

About this clonotype itself: This sequence may be a read error, since a much larger clone differs from it by one base. No conserved phenylalanine or tryptophan ends this CDR3, so it is likely a read error. The chain links TRBV11-2 to TRBJ1-1; D gene uncertain. V was trimmed by 1 base and J by 0 bases, leaving 9 bases between them. This CDR3 has 15 residues. Per the germline V gene, CDR1 is SGHAT and CDR2 is FQNNGV. CDR3 sequence (DNA): TGTGCCAGCAGCTTAGTTCGCGGGATGAACACTGAAGCTTTCATT. Translated, it gives CASSLVRGMNTEAFI.

This clonotype was seen more than once but under ten times. The chain has TRBV19 and TRBJ2-1, with D perhaps matching TRBD1 (5 bases). The CDR3 length is 14 residues. Trimming removed 2 bases at V and 6 bases at J, with 11 bases between. CDR1 LNHDA and CDR2 SQIVND come from the germline V gene (reference sequence). The CDR3 loop reads CASSISGRANEQFF. In DNA form, the CDR3 reads TGTGCCAGTAGTATAAGTGGCAGGGCCAATGAGCAGTTCTTC.

This clonotype was counted only a few times. This rearrangement joins TRBV12-3 or TRBV12-4 to TRBJ2-3; 8 bases are a match to TRBD1. The CDR3 spans 14 residues. The ends lost 5 bases at V and 3 bases at J; junction bases unmatched: 4. In DNA, the CDR3 is TGTGCCAGCAGTCACCGGACAGGGACAGATACGCAGTATTTT. Translating it yields CASSHRTGTDTQYF.

This clonotype has just one count. This chain's CDR3 is CASRPDRFETQYF. The CDR3 DNA is TGTGCCAGCAGACCGGACAGGTTTGAGACCCAGTACTTC. The chain couples TRBV7-2 to TRBJ2-5; 7 bases line up with TRBD1. The germline V gene encodes CDR1 SGHTA and CDR2 FQGNSA. Trimming removed 6 bases from V and 5 bases from J; junction bases left unmatched: 6. The CDR3 has 13 amino acids. Drawing the rest from reference TRBV7-2 and TRBJ2-5, the complete variable domain is GAGVSQSPSNKVTEKGKDVELRCDPISGHTALYWYRQSLGQGLEFLIYFQGNSAPDKSGLPSDRFSAERTGGSVSTLTIQRTQQEDSAVYLCASRPDRFETQYFGPGTRLLVL.

This clonotype was seen a few times. The chain has TRBV20-1 and TRBJ2-1, with TRBD2 matching 9 bases. CDR3 length: 14 residues. The V gene end was trimmed by 3 bases and the J gene end by 8 bases; junction bases not matched to a gene: 8. Germline assignment: CDR1 DFQATT and CDR2 SNEGSKA (reference sequence). This CDR3 reads CSARSGGGAHEQFF. CDR3 in DNA: TGCAGTGCTAGGTCGGGCGGGGGGGCTCATGAGCAGTTCTTC.

This clonotype was detected only a few times. The chain links TRBV9 to TRBJ2-7; 11 nucleotides line up with TRBD2. The V gene's germline CDR1 is SGDLS and CDR2 YYNGEE. The CDR3 is 16 residues long. V trimming: 0 bases; J trimming: 2 bases; junction bases outside the gene matches: 4. The DNA for the CDR3 is TGTGCCAGCAGCGTAGACGGGACTAGCGGAACCTACGAGCAGTACTTC. It encodes CASSVDGTSGTYEQYF.

This clonotype occurred a few times. The chain is built from TRBV23-1 and TRBJ1-2, with D perhaps TRBD1 (5 bases). TRBV23-1 is an open reading frame, and its role is uncertain. V dropped 0 bases and J dropped 1 base, with 18 bases sitting between them. The CDR3 is made up of 18 amino acids. The CDR3 nucleotides are TGCGCCAGCAGTCAATCAGGAGGGACTGACCGAATTAACTATGGCTACACCTTC. Translation gives CASSQSGGTDRINYGYTF.